Below are 26 T cell receptor beta chains sequenced from a single sample in a study of blood T cell repertoires in COVID-19. Sequencing was performed with immunoSEQ multiplex PCR; in TCRdb, only in-frame clones are kept and a portion is missing. The sample comprises 150,000 to 250,000 clones, roughly 83% of which are singletons, and less than 7% rests with the top ten. The sequencing input was peripheral blood. These receptors were taken from a woman in her forties with COVID-19, enrolled during active disease.

The rearrangement links TRBV7-6 to TRBJ2-2; the D gene is possibly TRBD2 (6 bases). This CDR3 region has 13 residues. V lost 4 bases and J lost 5, with 8 bases in between. The germline gives CDR1 SGHVS, CDR2 FNYEAQ. This CDR3 is CASSWRATGELFF. The DNA for the CDR3 is TGTGCCAGCAGCTGGAGGGCGACCGGGGAGCTGTTTTTT. Looking up the rest from reference TRBV7-6 and TRBJ2-2 gives the full variable domain: GAGVSQSPRYKVTKRGQDVALRCDPISGHVSLYWYRQALGQGPEFLTYFNYEAQQDKSGLPNDRFSAERPEGSISTLTIQRTEQRDSAMYRCASSWRATGELFFGEGSRLTVL.

J is TRBJ2-1 and V is TRBV3-1 (or the pseudogene TRBV3-2); 7 bases agree with TRBD2. Trimming removed 4 bases from V and 3 bases from J; junction bases left unmatched: 12. CDR3 length: 17 residues. Germline V gene data show CDR1 as LGHDT and CDR2 as YNNKEL (reference sequence). The CDR3 protein is CASSPSGLAEGYNEQFF. The CDR3 nucleotides are TGTGCCAGCAGCCCTTCGGGCCTAGCGGAGGGCTACAATGAGCAGTTCTTC.

The rearrangement joins TRBV27 to TRBJ1-2; D is possibly TRBD1 (5 bases). The CDR3 has 14 residues. From germline, CDR1 is MNHEY and CDR2 SMNVEV (reference sequence). With 3 bases removed from V and 4 bases from J, the gap between germline ends came to 12 bases. CDR3 nucleotides: TGTGCCAGCAGTTTGGGGAGGCAGGGCTATGGCTACACCTTC. Its translation is CASSLGRQGYGYTF.

The rearrangement joins TRBV10-1 to TRBJ2-3; D is perhaps TRBD2 (5 bases). V dropped 4 bases and J dropped 6 bases, with 23 bases sitting between them. CDR1 is WNHNN, CDR2 SYGVQD, per germline (reference sequence). This CDR3 comprises 17 residues. This CDR3 is CASSVSGFREKNDTQYF. The CDR3 bases are TGCGCCAGCAGTGTCTCTGGGTTTCGGGAAAAGAATGATACGCAGTATTTT.

The V gene is TRBV14, the J gene TRBJ2-5; 7 bases match TRBD1. The germline gives CDR1 SGHDN, CDR2 FVKESK. Trimming took 3 bases from V and 1 from J; bases not matched to a gene: 29. The CDR3 covers 23 residues. The CDR3 DNA is TGTGCCAGCAGCCAGGGAGATGGGGACAGCGGAGCCACAGCGCCCCAGTTCCAAGAGACCCAGTACTTC. It codes for CASSQGDGDSGATAPQFQETQYF.

The J gene is TRBJ1-6, the V gene TRBV28, with D possibly being TRBD1 (5 bases). Trimming left V 2 bases short and J 0 bases short, with 17 bases between. The V gene's germline CDR1 is MDHEN and CDR2 SYDVKM. This CDR3 is 19 amino acids long. This CDR3 reads CASSLGAVGDSSYNSPLHF. In DNA form, the CDR3 reads TGTGCCAGCAGTTTAGGGGCGGTGGGGGACTCCTCCTATAATTCACCCCTCCACTTT. The full variable domain, completed using reference TRBV28 and TRBJ1-6, is DVKVTQSSRYLVKRTGEKVFLECVQDMDHENMFWYRQDPGLGLRLIYFSYDVKMKEKGDIPEGYSVSREKKERFSLILESASTNQTSMYLCASSLGAVGDSSYNSPLHFGNGTRLTVT.

The chain couples TRBV5-1 to TRBJ2-5; TRBD2 aligns across 14 bases. The germline V gene has CDR1 SGHRS and CDR2 YFSETQ. V dropped 4 bases and J dropped 1; count of bases not matched to a gene: 9. CDR3 size: 18 residues. The CDR3 bases are TGCGCCAGCAGCCCCGGACTAGCGGGGGGCAGCTCCCAAGAGACCCAGTACTTC. Its protein is CASSPGLAGGSSQETQYF.

The gene calls are TRBV29-1 and TRBJ1-1; possibly TRBD1 for D (5 bases). The V gene lost 3 bases and the J gene lost 4 bases, with 12 bases spanning the gap. CDR3 length equals 13 residues. Germline CDR1 reads SQVTM; CDR2 reads ANQGSEA. CDR3 bases: TGCAGCGTTGACTACAGGACGAGCACTGAAGCTTTCTTT. Translating it yields CSVDYRTSTEAFF.

The chain employs TRBV20-1 and TRBJ1-2; 9 nucleotides agree with TRBD1. The trim removed 6 bases at V and 10 bases at J, leaving 6 bases unmatched. Germline loops: CDR1 DFQATT, CDR2 SNEGSKA (reference sequence). The CDR3 is 11 residues long. The CDR3: CSAGQGRDYTF. As DNA, the CDR3 is TGCAGTGCCGGACAGGGGCGAGACTACACCTTC.

The chain carries TRBV3-1 (or the pseudogene TRBV3-2) and TRBJ2-7, with a possible D match to TRBD2 (5 bases). The CDR3 consists of 15 residues. Germline-derived CDR1 and CDR2 are LGHDT and YNNKEL (reference sequence). The V end lost 0 bases, the J end lost 3 bases, and 12 bases lay between the germline ends. The CDR3 sequence: CASSQDLTRLYEQYF. The CDR3 DNA is TGTGCCAGCAGCCAAGACCTCACTAGACTCTACGAGCAGTACTTC.

V usage is TRBV2 and J usage is TRBJ1-5; 8 bases are a match to TRBD1. Germline-derived CDR1 and CDR2 are SNHLY and FYNNEI. CDR3 length equals 14 residues. The V segment lost 11 bases and the J segment 11 bases; nucleotides outside the gene matches: 17. Here the CDR3 DNA reads TGTGCCGGCCGAACCCCGGGACAGGTCGGGTCCCAGCATTTT. Protein product: CAGRTPGQVGSQHF.

The chain employs TRBV28 and TRBJ1-4; 10 positions agree with TRBD1. With 2 bases clipped from V and 7 bases from J, the junction kept 7 bases outside the gene matches. The CDR3 has 16 amino acids. Germline V gives CDR1 MDHEN, CDR2 SYDVKM. CDR3 sequence reads: CASSLATGGIGEKLFF. CDR3 nucleotides: TGTGCCAGCAGTTTAGCGACAGGGGGCATCGGTGAAAAACTGTTTTTT.

The chain is built from TRBV19 and TRBJ2-7, with 9 positions matching TRBD1. The J segment lost 4 bases and the V segment lost 2 bases, leaving 9 bases of the junction unmatched. Germline lookup yields CDR1 LNHDA and CDR2 SQIVND (reference sequence). This CDR3 comprises 16 residues. DNA of the CDR3: TGTGCCAGTAGTATAAGCGGGACAGGGAATTTATACGAGCAGTACTTC. Its translation is CASSISGTGNLYEQYF.

The chain links TRBV5-1 to TRBJ1-1; the D gene is possibly TRBD1 (6 bases). The V and J ends lost 1 base and 1 base respectively, with 17 bases between them. CDR3 length: 17 amino acids. CDR1 SGHRS and CDR2 YFSETQ come from the germline V gene. The CDR3 reads CASSLSGALAGNTEAFF. The DNA of the CDR3 is TGCGCCAGCAGCTTGTCAGGGGCGCTTGCCGGGAACACTGAAGCTTTCTTT.

J is TRBJ2-7 and V is TRBV27; 9 bases match TRBD1. Unmatched junction bases numbered 9, after V lost 5 bases and J lost 4 bases. The CDR3 extends over 15 amino acids. Germline V gives CDR1 MNHEY, CDR2 SMNVEV (reference sequence). CDR3 coding DNA: TGTGCCAGCAGTGCTTCACAGGGGGCTGGATACGAGCAGTACTTC. This gives the protein CASSASQGAGYEQYF.

The CDR3 DNA sequence: TGTGCCACCCTACTCGGGGTCGGTCCCCAAGAGACCCAGTACTTC. It translates to CATLLGVGPQETQYF. The chain carries TRBV18 and TRBJ2-5; possibly TRBD2 for D (5 bases). With 10 bases removed from V and 1 base from J, the gap between germline ends came to 19 bases. Germline-derived CDR1 and CDR2 are KGHSH and LQKENI. CDR3 length: 15 residues.

The chain recombines TRBV29-1 with TRBJ2-1; D may be TRBD2 (5 bases). CDR1 and CDR2 from the germline V gene are SQVTM and ANQGSEA. The CDR3 is 13 residues long. Between the trimmed V and J ends, which lost 1 base and 6 bases, there was a span of 10 bases. CDR3 coding DNA: TGCAGCGTTGAAGGGGCTAGCCTCAATGAGCAGTTCTTC. This codes for CSVEGASLNEQFF.

This sequence joins TRBV9 and TRBJ2-7, with TRBD1 matching over 8 bases. Trimming took 3 bases from V and 2 from J; bases not matched to a gene: 16. CDR3 length equals 18 residues. Germline assignment: CDR1 SGDLS and CDR2 YYNGEE. In DNA form, the CDR3 reads TGTGCCAGCAGCGAGGGGACTGGGGACAGGTTGATTACCTACGAGCAGTACTTC. Residues: CASSEGTGDRLITYEQYF.

The chain's CDR3 is CASSLSQGSTDTQYF. The CDR3 nucleotides are TGTGCCAGCAGCCTCTCACAGGGGAGCACAGATACGCAGTATTTT. The chain carries TRBV21-1 and TRBJ2-3; the table's D call TRBD1 went unverified against the DNA. TRBV21-1 is shown as a pseudogene. This CDR3 has 15 residues.

J is TRBJ1-3 and V is TRBV5-1; D perhaps matches TRBD1 (5 bases). This CDR3 contains 16 residues. The V gene's germline CDR1 is SGHRS and CDR2 YFSETQ. V shed 0 bases and J shed 0 bases, with 10 bases lying between them. This chain's CDR3 is CASSLAGTVSGNTIYF. Here the CDR3 DNA reads TGCGCCAGCAGCTTGGCCGGGACTGTCTCTGGAAACACCATATATTTT.

Here the CDR3 reads CASSLGAGVSTDTQYF. The CDR3 bases are TGTGCCAGCTCACTTGGAGCGGGAGTAAGCACAGATACGCAGTATTTT. This sequence joins TRBV18 and TRBJ2-3; TRBD2 matches 8 bases. The V gene's germline CDR1 is KGHSH and CDR2 LQKENI. This CDR3 is built from 16 residues. The V gene end was trimmed by 4 bases and the J gene end by 0 bases; junction bases not matched to a gene: 6. Full variable domain (rest looked up from reference TRBV18 and TRBJ2-3): NAGVMQNPRHLVRRRGQEARLRCSPMKGHSHVYWYRQLPEEGLKFMVYLQKENIIDESGMPKERFSAEFPKEGPSILRIQQVVRGDSAAYFCASSLGAGVSTDTQYFGPGTRLTVL.

This clone was recorded once. The V and J genes are TRBV9 and TRBJ2-7, with no clear D. V dropped 1 base and J dropped 1 base, with 9 bases sitting between them. The CDR3 consists of 14 residues. Per germline, CDR1 SGDLS and CDR2 YYNGEE. The CDR3 sequence is CASSVNGDSYEQYF. CDR3 in DNA: TGTGCCAGCAGCGTAAATGGAGATTCCTACGAGCAGTACTTC.

This rearrangement joins TRBV14 to TRBJ2-2, with D perhaps TRBD2 (5 bases). This CDR3 region has 14 residues. The V end lost 3 bases, the J end lost 7 bases, and 12 bases lay between the germline ends. Germline V gives CDR1 SGHDN, CDR2 FVKESK. CDR3 nucleotides: TGTGCCAGCAGCCAGGTTCTAGCCGGCGGGGAGCTGTTTTTT. Its protein is CASSQVLAGGELFF.

This clone was recorded a few times. The V and J genes are TRBV27 and TRBJ2-2, with a tentative D call TRBD1 (6 bases). The CDR3 has 15 amino acids. Trimming left V 5 bases short and J 2 bases short, with 12 bases between. Germline V lookup: CDR1 MNHEY, CDR2 SMNVEV (reference sequence). The CDR3 sequence: CASSRWTVNTGELFF. In DNA, the CDR3 is TGTGCCAGCAGTCGCTGGACAGTTAACACCGGGGAGCTGTTTTTT.

The chain is built from TRBV27 and TRBJ1-2; D is uncertain. The V end was cut by 3 bases, the J end by 5 bases, with 7 bases between. This CDR3 is 12 amino acids long. Germline assignment: CDR1 MNHEY and CDR2 SMNVEV (reference sequence). CDR3 loop: CASSFSGYGYTF. In DNA, the CDR3 is TGTGCCAGCAGTTTCTCGGGGTATGGCTACACCTTC.

This chain connects TRBV27 to TRBJ1-3; D perhaps matches TRBD1 (5 bases). Germline CDR1 and CDR2: MNHEY and SMNVEV (reference sequence). CDR3 length: 13 residues. With 8 bases removed from V and 4 bases from J, the gap between germline ends came to 12 bases. Written as DNA, the CDR3 is TGTGCCAGCGGTCGGGACTTGGGAAACACCATATATTTT. This translates into CASGRDLGNTIYF.